One sample yielded the 23 T cell receptor beta chains listed below, sequenced in a study of human thymus T cells. Sequenced by immunoSEQ multiplex PCR; TCRdb stores in-frame clones only, minus some. The table records some 46,000 clones, roughly 94% of them present only once. Material: blood. These receptor sequences come from a girl in the first two years of life with a congenital heart defect but otherwise immunologically healthy.

The gene calls are TRBV18 and TRBJ1-1, with D perhaps TRBD1 (5 bases). Trimming removed 3 bases from V and 8 bases from J, with 7 bases in between. The CDR3 is made up of 11 amino acids. Germline V gene data show CDR1 as KGHSH and CDR2 as LQKENI. The CDR3: CASSPQGEAFF. DNA of the CDR3: TGTGCCAGCTCACCCCAGGGAGAAGCTTTCTTT. The full variable domain, with the rest looked up from reference TRBV18 and TRBJ1-1, is NAGVMQNPRHLVRRRGQEARLRCSPMKGHSHVYWYRQLPEEGLKFMVYLQKENIIDESGMPKERFSAEFPKEGPSILRIQQVVRGDSAAYFCASSPQGEAFFGQGTRLTVV.

In DNA, the CDR3 is TGTGCCAGCAGCAGGCGCAATCAGCCCCAGCATTTT. As protein: CASSRRNQPQHF. The chain recombines TRBV6-6 with TRBJ1-5; D unclear. V lost 6 bases to trimming and J lost 2 bases, with 5 bases between them. This CDR3 has 12 residues. The germline gives CDR1 MNHNY, CDR2 SVGAGI (reference sequence).

The gene calls are TRBV4-1 and TRBJ2-2; 9 bases agree with TRBD1. CDR1 and CDR2 (germline): MGHRA, YSYEKL. V trimming: 7 bases; J trimming: 9 bases; junction bases outside the gene matches: 15. The CDR3 covers 16 residues. The CDR3: CASTSYAGTGKRELFF. Here the CDR3 DNA reads TGCGCCAGCACTTCCTATGCCGGGACAGGGAAGCGGGAGCTGTTTTTT.

The V gene is TRBV15, the J gene TRBJ2-1; 10 nucleotides align to TRBD1. Unmatched junction bases numbered 7, after V lost 3 bases and J lost 8 bases. Germline V gives CDR1 LNHNV, CDR2 YYDKDF (reference sequence). The CDR3 sequence is 15 residues long. The CDR3 DNA is TGTGCCACCAGCAGGGGACAGGGGCGGTCCGATGAGCAGTTCTTC. Translating gives CATSRGQGRSDEQFF. Supplemented by reference TRBV15 and TRBJ2-1, the full variable domain reads DAMVIQNPRYQVTQFGKPVTLSCSQTLNHNVMYWYQQKSSQAPKLLFHYYDKDFNNEADTPDNFQSRRPNTSFCFLDIRSPGLGDTAMYLCATSRGQGRSDEQFFGPGTRLTVL.

This chain uses TRBV19 with TRBJ2-1; 15 nucleotides align to TRBD2. Germline CDR1 and CDR2: LNHDA and SQIVND (reference sequence). The V and J ends lost 4 bases and 5 bases, in that order; junction bases with no gene match: 3. The CDR3 is 16 amino acids. DNA for the CDR3: TGTGCCAGTAGTAGGACTAGCGGGAGGGCCGACAATGAGCAGTTCTTC. It yields the protein CASSRTSGRADNEQFF.

In this sample, this clone turned up once. The chain links TRBV4-1 to TRBJ2-3, with D perhaps TRBD1 (5 bases). With 4 bases removed from V and 1 base from J, the gap between germline ends came to 24 bases. This CDR3 contains 19 residues. Germline assignment: CDR1 MGHRA and CDR2 YSYEKL. The DNA of the CDR3 is TGCGCCAGCAGCCCGAAAGGCGGCAGACAGCTTATTGGCACAGATACGCAGTATTTT. Its translation: CASSPKGGRQLIGTDTQYF.

The chain couples TRBV4-3 to TRBJ1-2; tentative D call: TRBD1 (5 bases). The CDR3 is made up of 15 amino acids. The germline V gene encodes CDR1 LGHNA and CDR2 YSLEER. Deletions cut 5 bases from V and 0 bases from J, with 13 bases between. CDR3 sequence reads: CASSDLRGTNYGYTF. The CDR3 region has the DNA TGCGCCAGCAGCGACCTAAGGGGCACTAACTATGGCTACACCTTC.

V is TRBV7-6 and J is TRBJ2-7, with D maybe TRBD2 (6 bases). The germline CDR1 and CDR2 sequences are SGHVS and FNYEAQ. CDR3 length equals 17 residues. V shed 4 bases and J shed 5 bases, with 24 bases lying between them. CDR3 region: CASSSRPGTGGDHEQYF. CDR3 DNA sequence: TGTGCCAGCAGCTCACGTCCCGGGACTGGAGGGGACCACGAGCAGTACTTC.

This rearrangement joins TRBV7-9 to TRBJ2-7; no firm D call. This CDR3 is 16 amino acids long. V lost 1 base and J 5 bases, leaving 18 bases between the germline ends. Per the germline V gene, CDR1 is SEHNR and CDR2 is FQNEAQ (reference sequence). The DNA for the CDR3 is TGTGCCAGCAGCTTAGTTTGGTCCGGGTGGAGCGACGAGCAGTACTTC. It translates to CASSLVWSGWSDEQYF.

This clone was counted between two and nine times. The genes are TRBV6-6 and TRBJ1-2; weak D call: TRBD1 (6 bases). The CDR3 consists of 14 residues. The germline V gene encodes CDR1 MNHNY and CDR2 SVGAGI (reference sequence). Between the trimmed V and J ends, which lost 7 bases and 4 bases, there was a span of 16 bases. In DNA form, the CDR3 reads TGTGCCAGCACAAACGAAGGGGGTGGCTATGGCTACACCTTC. It specifies CASTNEGGGYGYTF.

CDR3 region: CASKRETAYNEQFF. The CDR3 DNA follows: TGCGCCAGCAAACGGGAGACCGCCTACAATGAGCAGTTCTTC. The chain has TRBV5-1 and TRBJ2-1; D is possibly TRBD2 (6 bases). The CDR3 loop spans 14 amino acids. CDR1 and CDR2 from the germline V gene are SGHRS and YFSETQ. V was trimmed by 6 bases and J by 2 bases, leaving 12 bases between them.

This chain joins TRBV11-2 and TRBJ2-2; D is unclear. The CDR3 extends over 15 amino acids. V gave up 5 bases and J gave up 4 bases, with 14 bases separating them. Per germline, CDR1 SGHAT and CDR2 FQNNGV. The CDR3 nucleotides read TGTGCCAGCAGCCCCGTCGTCGTCGGCACCGGGGAGCTGTTTTTT. It codes for CASSPVVVGTGELFF.

The chain links TRBV21-1 to TRBJ1-5. TRBV21-1 is shown as a pseudogene. The length of the CDR3 is 15 residues. The CDR3 sequence: CASSKPQGLIGPQHF. The CDR3 DNA reads TGTGCCAGCAGCAAACCCCAGGGACTTATTGGGCCCCAGCATTTT.

V gene TRBV9 combines with J gene TRBJ2-2, with 10 bases aligning to TRBD2. Germline V lookup: CDR1 SGDLS, CDR2 YYNGEE. Germline trimming cut 0 bases from V and 4 bases from J; bases unmatched to any gene: 3. The CDR3 length is 16 residues. The CDR3 region is CASSVVPSGGTGELFF. The CDR3 DNA is TGTGCCAGCAGCGTAGTTCCTAGCGGGGGCACCGGGGAGCTGTTTTTT.

The chain is built from TRBV7-9 and TRBJ1-4, with D maybe TRBD1 (5 bases). The CDR3 is made up of 14 amino acids. V was cut by 5 bases and J by 6 bases, with 13 bases left in between. Germline CDR1 and CDR2: SEHNR and FQNEAQ (reference sequence). The CDR3 DNA reads as TGTGCCAGCAGCGTACAGGCTGGGGATGAAAAACTGTTTTTT. This codes for CASSVQAGDEKLFF.

This chain connects TRBV25-1 to TRBJ2-1, with D possibly TRBD1 on 6 matching bases. The CDR3 runs 13 residues. The germline V gene has CDR1 MGHDK and CDR2 SYGVNS. Trimming took off 9 bases at V and 0 bases at J, with 9 bases between the two ends. In DNA, the CDR3 is TGTGCCAGTCAGGGGCCCTCCTACAATGAGCAGTTCTTC. This codes for CASQGPSYNEQFF.

The V and J genes are TRBV10-3 and TRBJ2-1, with D uncertain. V was cut by 5 bases and J by 10 bases, with 9 bases left in between. This CDR3 spans 11 amino acids. The V gene's germline CDR1 is ENHRY and CDR2 SYGVKD. CDR3 bases: TGTGCCATCAGTATAAGGACCGAGCAGTTCTTC. It yields the protein CAISIRTEQFF.

The CDR3 DNA reads TGTGCCACCAGCAGAGGACCACTAGGGACAAACAATCAGCCCCAGCATTTT. Amino acids: CATSRGPLGTNNQPQHF. The gene calls are TRBV15 and TRBJ1-5; D possibly corresponds to TRBD1 (6 bases). The V gene's germline CDR1 is LNHNV and CDR2 YYDKDF (reference sequence). This CDR3 contains 17 residues. Trimming pared 1 base from V and 3 bases from J, leaving 16 bases between.

This clone was seen only once. The chain combines TRBV5-1 with TRBJ1-2; 8 bases match TRBD1. Trimming cost V 6 bases and J 2 bases; bases outside gene matches: 15. Germline CDR1 is SGHRS and CDR2 is YFSETQ. The CDR3 extends over 17 amino acids. The CDR3 DNA sequence: TGCGCCAGCACCCCAACGTACCCAGGGGGCCCCAACTATGGCTACACCTTC. Its protein product is CASTPTYPGGPNYGYTF.

The chain uses TRBV7-9 and TRBJ2-5; D may be TRBD2 (6 bases). The length of the CDR3 is 15 residues. V lost 1 base, J lost 1 base, and 10 bases lay in between. CDR1 and CDR2 (germline): SEHNR, FQNEAQ (reference sequence). This chain's CDR3 is CASSLVAGSQETQYF. The CDR3 DNA follows: TGTGCCAGCAGCTTAGTGGCGGGAAGCCAAGAGACCCAGTACTTC.

Details on this clone: The junction departs from germline at one end; a sequencing error may be responsible. The V call is TRBV5-1, the J call TRBJ1-2; D gene uncertain. The CDR3 has 11 amino acids. Germline assignment: CDR1 SGHRS and CDR2 YFSETQ. DNA for the CDR3: TGTGCCAGCAGCTGGTCCGGGGGCTACACCTTC. Residues: CASSWSGGYTF.

This chain links TRBV5-4 with TRBJ1-4, with D uncertain. The CDR3 spans 13 residues. Germline loops: CDR1 SGHNT, CDR2 YYREEE (reference sequence). The germline V and J ends were trimmed by 2 bases and 6 bases, with 8 bases remaining between them. The CDR3 DNA sequence: TGTGCCAGCAGCTTCGAGTTGGATGAAAAACTGTTTTTT. It yields the protein CASSFELDEKLFF.

V gene TRBV6-5 combines with J gene TRBJ1-2, with 7 bases identical to TRBD1. Germline lookup yields CDR1 MNHEY and CDR2 SVGAGI. This CDR3 contains 12 residues. Trimming took 6 bases from V and 3 from J; bases not matched to a gene: 1. The CDR3 region is CASRGQHYGYTF. CDR3 nucleotides: TGTGCCAGCAGGGGACAGCACTATGGCTACACCTTC.